The rows below give T cell receptor beta chains drawn from one sample of a study of CXCR3-negative and CXCR3-positive naive CD8 T cells. TCRdb reanalyzed the 5' RACE reads, giving one entry per CDR3 protein sequence and no DNA. Reported are under 75,000 distinct CDR3 sequences; the ten largest clones contain about 0.78%. The specimen was naive CXCR3+ CD8+ T cells from blood. The receptors shown here come from a human donor in good health. Some clones in this sample may be carry-over from other donors' samples. CDR3s include the opening cysteine and the closing phenylalanine or tryptophan. Fields, in order: J gene, V gene, CDR3 protein.

>TRBJ2-1|TRBV15
CATSRDRDYNEQFF
>TRBJ1-1|TRBV5-1
CASSFGQNTEAFF
>TRBJ2-3|TRBV20-1
CRACLGAESTDTQYF
>TRBJ2-5|TRBV28
CASRRLAGVETQYF
>TRBJ1-4|TRBV4-3
CASSQDDRGSGKLFF
>TRBJ2-1|TRBV7-2
CASSPWGLGGSNNEQFF
>TRBJ1-6|TRBV6-1
CASGGGGLISPLHF
>TRBJ2-7|TRBV19
CASKQGPSSYEQYF
>TRBJ1-1|TRBV7-9
CASRQGAGGTEAFF
>TRBJ2-3|TRBV4-1
CASSQERGLGDTQYF
>TRBJ2-5|TRBV7-9
CASSPPPQTSGGGETQYF
>TRBJ2-7|TRBV20-1
CSAPDSSYEQYF
>TRBJ2-1|TRBV11-2
CASSTSGGLYNEQFF
>TRBJ2-3|TRBV9
CASSLFMGADTQYF
>TRBJ2-3|TRBV25-1
CASMVQGAPDTQYF
>TRBJ2-7|TRBV5-6
CASRSGQGSYEQYF
>TRBJ2-7|TRBV28
CASSFILRGAGVHEQYF
>TRBJ1-1|TRBV4-3
CASSQRPGQTEAFF
>TRBJ2-7|TRBV9
CASSVGLAETYEQYF
>TRBJ2-3|TRBV4-2
CASSQDGLATTDTQYF
>TRBJ1-2|TRBV29-1
CSVREGVGYGYTF
>TRBJ2-3|TRBV20-1
CSAPGPGTGGLRTDTQYF
>TRBJ2-1|TRBV29-1
CSVVVYNEQFF
>TRBJ2-7|TRBV5-1
CASSPGLAGPSYEQYF
>TRBJ2-5|TRBV27
CASGLYSQPQETQYF
>TRBJ1-5|TRBV15
CATSRSYSGIGPVGNQPQHF
>TRBJ2-1|TRBV12-3/TRBV12-4
CASSLGGANSYNEQFF
>TRBJ2-1|TRBV7-8
CASIGGSGNNEQFF
>TRBJ1-4|TRBV6-6
CASNTARVIVAANEKLFF
>TRBJ2-1|TRBV7-8
CASSPIGGNEQFF
>TRBJ2-1|TRBV5-3
CARSPGTDQNEQFF
>TRBJ2-3|TRBV7-6
CASSHLRAASGTDTQYF
>TRBJ1-1|TRBV20-1
CSARVRGLETEAFF
>TRBJ2-7|TRBV4-2
CASSQEPGTARYEQYF
>TRBJ2-7|TRBV9
CASSVLEGASEQYF
>TRBJ2-1|TRBV10-3
CAISDFDSIDQFF
>TRBJ1-5|TRBV12-3/TRBV12-4
CASRLGGSNQPQHF
>TRBJ1-1|TRBV4-3
CASSQYSNLNTEAFF
>TRBJ2-5|TRBV11-2
CASSSRQGRGTQYF
>TRBJ1-2|TRBV28
CASSSQVHYGYTF
>TRBJ1-1|TRBV6-5
CASSGTPRHTEAFF
>TRBJ2-7|TRBV5-1
CASSLEDALSYEQYF
>TRBJ1-1|TRBV7-6
CASSLGQDLNTEAFF
>TRBJ2-1|TRBV29-1
CSAAGGSYNEQFF
>TRBJ2-1|TRBV20-1
CSARDSLGDRGYNEQFF
>TRBJ2-7|TRBV29-1
CSVVVSGYYEQYF
>TRBJ2-1|TRBV15
CATSPGQLLNEQFF